The clone carrying this T cell receptor (beta chain) was picked up a small number of times. The antigen remains undetermined. The investigators reverse transcribed all of the isolated RNA, so they sequenced expressed TCRB transcripts. The repertoire was sequenced with immunoSEQ multiplex PCR; TCRdb's copy has only in-frame clones and lacks some. The table includes more than 550,000 clones, over 11% detected once. This sample was included in a study of beta chain features in type 1 diabetes. Unmatched junction bases numbered 4, after V lost 1 base and J lost 5 bases. Germline CDR1 SGHTA, CDR2 FQGNSA. This CDR3 is 14 amino acids long. Study-wide results and limits: All four CD4+ subsets from Type 1 diabetes patients carried moderately but significantly shorter TCRB CDR3s.

Specimen: naive CD4+ T cells from blood. V usage is TRBV7-2 and J usage is TRBJ2-5, with TRBD2 matching over 7 bases. The TCR was taken from a man in his late teens or twenties with type 1 diabetes. CDR3 protein: CASSLERGRETQYF. The DNA of the CDR3 is TGTGCCAGCAGCTTAGAGCGGGGACGGGAGACCCAGTACTTC. The full variable domain, with the rest looked up from reference TRBV7-2 and TRBJ2-5, is GAGVSQSPSNKVTEKGKDVELRCDPISGHTALYWYRQSLGQGLEFLIYFQGNSAPDKSGLPSDRFSAERTGGSVSTLTIQRTQQEDSAVYLCASSLERGRETQYFGPGTRLLVL.